The present T cell receptor (beta chain) was sequenced within a study of blood T cell repertoires in COVID-19. Each recovered donor of Cohort 3 presented with two negative PCRs, clearance, or symptom resolution. Germline values: CDR1 SGHNT, CDR2 YENEEA. V was pared by 5 bases and J by 9 bases, with 14 bases of the junction left unmatched. The CDR3 has 16 amino acids. TCRdb's table, derived via immunoSEQ multiplex PCR, lists solely in-frame clones and lacks some. The sample shows about 150,000 clones, roughly 89% of them seen only once. The receptor's source is a man in his fifties who had recovered from COVID-19. J is TRBJ2-1 and V is TRBV11-3; 9 bases map to TRBD1. The sample was PBMCs or T cells enriched from blood (not recorded which). This CDR3 reads CASSPGGDRAGGEQFF. In DNA, the CDR3 is TGTGCCAGCAGCCCTGGGGGGGACAGGGCAGGGGGTGAGCAGTTCTTC.